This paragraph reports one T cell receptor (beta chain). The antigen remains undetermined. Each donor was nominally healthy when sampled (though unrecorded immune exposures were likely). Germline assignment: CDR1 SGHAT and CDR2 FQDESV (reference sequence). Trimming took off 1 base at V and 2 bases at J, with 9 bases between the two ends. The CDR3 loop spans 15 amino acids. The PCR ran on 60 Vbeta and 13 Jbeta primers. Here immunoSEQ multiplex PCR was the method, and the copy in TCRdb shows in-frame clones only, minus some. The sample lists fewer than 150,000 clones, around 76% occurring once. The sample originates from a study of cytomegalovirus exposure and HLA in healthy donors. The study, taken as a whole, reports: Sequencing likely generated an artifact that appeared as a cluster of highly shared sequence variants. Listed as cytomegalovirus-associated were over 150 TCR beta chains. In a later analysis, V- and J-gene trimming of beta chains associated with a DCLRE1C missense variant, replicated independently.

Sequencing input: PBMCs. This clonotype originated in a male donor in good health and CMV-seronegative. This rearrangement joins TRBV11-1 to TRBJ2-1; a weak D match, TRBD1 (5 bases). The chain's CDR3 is CASSLGQGTYNEQFF. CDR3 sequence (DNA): TGTGCCAGCAGCTTAGGGCAGGGTACCTACAATGAGCAGTTCTTC. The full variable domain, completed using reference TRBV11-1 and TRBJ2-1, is EAEVAQSPRYKITEKSQAVAFWCDPISGHATLYWYRQILGQGPELLVQFQDESVVDDSQLPKDRFSAERLKGVDSTLKIQPAELGDSAMYLCASSLGQGTYNEQFFGPGTRLTVL.